The present TCR beta chain was sequenced within a study of cytomegalovirus exposure and HLA in healthy donors. Separate from the roughly 670-subject first cohort, the approximately 120-subject validation cohort was the one that the donors belonged to. There are 16 residues in the CDR3. The germline V gene encodes CDR1 SGHRS and CDR2 YFSETQ. The J segment lost 2 bases and the V segment lost 2 bases, leaving 7 bases of the junction unmatched. Generated by immunoSEQ multiplex PCR, the TCRdb table keeps only in-frame clones and is missing some. Of over 200,000 clones in the sample, 88% are singletons; the top ten hold 2.9%.

Sequencing used PBMCs. The chain combines TRBV5-1 with TRBJ2-7; 10 nucleotides agree with TRBD2. This TCR came from a woman younger than 30 in good health and CMV-seronegative. CDR3 in amino acids: CASSFGPSGSTYEQYF. The DNA for the CDR3 is TGCGCCAGCAGCTTTGGGCCTAGCGGGAGCACCTACGAGCAGTACTTC.